Shown below are 8 T cell receptor beta chains from a single sample sequenced in a study of T cell responses to AZD1222 COVID-19 vaccine. Sequenced by immunoSEQ multiplex PCR; TCRdb stores in-frame clones only, minus some. The table lists just under 150,000 clones, just over 85% of them singletons, with about 4.8% in the top ten. Sequenced material: peripheral blood, taken 28 days after the second AZD1222 dose. The receptors here all came from an adult who received the AZD1222 COVID-19 vaccine.

V and J are TRBV12-3 or TRBV12-4 and TRBJ1-2; D unresolved. Trimming shortened V by 6 bases and J by 2 bases, and 10 bases separated the two germline ends. The length of the CDR3 is 13 residues. This CDR3 is CASSQPSNYGYTF. CDR3 sequence (DNA): TGTGCCAGCAGCCAGCCATCAAACTATGGCTACACCTTC.

The chain recombines TRBV7-9 with TRBJ1-2; D possibly corresponds to TRBD1 (6 bases). CDR3 size: 14 residues. V was clipped by 3 bases and J by 2 bases, with 10 bases between them. Germline assignment: CDR1 SEHNR and CDR2 FQNEAQ (reference sequence). This CDR3 is CASSLEGGNYGYTF. In nucleotides, the CDR3 is TGTGCCAGCAGCTTGGAGGGGGGGAACTATGGCTACACCTTC.

The chain joins TRBV5-4 to TRBJ2-5, with D possibly being TRBD2 (6 bases). Germline values: CDR1 SGHNT, CDR2 YYREEE (reference sequence). V was pared by 0 bases and J by 4 bases, with 13 bases between. This CDR3 has 15 residues. DNA for the CDR3: TGTGCCAGCAGCTTGGCCGGGGGACCGGGAGAGACCCAGTACTTC. Protein sequence: CASSLAGGPGETQYF.

The chain is built from TRBV24-1 and TRBJ1-3; D is unclear. Germline CDR1 reads KGHDR; CDR2 reads SFDVKD. V dropped 3 bases and J dropped 0 bases, with 11 bases sitting between them. CDR3 length: 16 amino acids. The DNA of the CDR3 is TGTGCCACCAGTGATGGGCCTGGCGACTCTGGAAACACCATATATTTT. It specifies CATSDGPGDSGNTIYF.

The chain has TRBV7-9 and TRBJ1-2; D is unclear. The CDR3 extends over 12 amino acids. Trimming stripped 3 bases from V and 3 bases from J, with 5 bases between. CDR1 is SEHNR and CDR2 is FQNEAQ in the germline V gene (reference sequence). CDR3 sequence reads: CASSFGDYGYTF. The CDR3 DNA sequence: TGTGCCAGCAGCTTTGGGGACTATGGCTACACCTTC.

V gene TRBV12-3 or TRBV12-4 combines with J gene TRBJ1-2, with D perhaps matching TRBD1 (5 bases). Trimming left V 6 bases short and J 8 bases short, with 16 bases between. The CDR3 loop spans 13 amino acids. This CDR3 reads CASSQMTELGYTF. CDR3 coding DNA: TGTGCCAGCAGCCAAATGACAGAGTTGGGCTACACCTTC.

The chain has TRBV13 and TRBJ1-1; D is ambiguous. This CDR3 has 13 amino acids. The germline CDR1 and CDR2 sequences are PRHDT and FYEKMQ (reference sequence). V was trimmed by 10 bases and J by 0 bases, leaving 12 bases between them. The CDR3 is CATIGGVNTEAFF. CDR3 sequence (DNA): TGTGCCACCATCGGAGGAGTGAACACTGAAGCTTTCTTT.

The chain uses TRBV7-9 and TRBJ1-1; D might be TRBD1 (6 bases). Germline V gives CDR1 SEHNR, CDR2 FQNEAQ (reference sequence). This CDR3 has 17 residues. V gave up 5 bases and J gave up 0 bases, with 19 bases separating them. In DNA form, the CDR3 reads TGTGCCAGCAGCCGCACAGCAGGGGCCGCGTTGAACACTGAAGCTTTCTTT. Translation gives CASSRTAGAALNTEAFF.